This T cell receptor (beta chain) was recorded in a study of blood T cell repertoires in COVID-19. Assay: immunoSEQ multiplex PCR; the TCRdb copy retains only in-frame clones and omits some. The data contain about 150,000 clones, roughly nine tenths of them singletons. Trimming cost V 4 bases and J 4 bases, with 18 bases left between them. The CDR3 contains 15 residues. Germline-derived CDR1 and CDR2 are SGDLS and YYNGEE. V usage is TRBV9 and J usage is TRBJ2-7, with D perhaps TRBD2 (5 bases). The material sequenced was PBMCs or T cells enriched from blood (not recorded which). This TCR came from a woman in her thirties or forties who had been exposed to COVID-19. CDR3 in amino acids: CASSSHTGTGYEQYF. The CDR3 region has the DNA TGTGCCAGCAGCTCCCACACTGGAACGGGGTACGAGCAGTACTTC.